This T cell receptor (beta chain) came from a study of blood T cell repertoires in COVID-19. Background on the study: Samples of COVID-19 (acute and convalescent) were obtained from the United States, Italy and Spain. PBMCs, B-cell-depleted T cells, or T cells were the source of the cDNA or gDNA that made up the material.

CDR1 is SEHNR, CDR2 FQNEAQ, per germline (reference sequence). CDR3 length: 13 amino acids. Losses at the gene ends were 1 base for V and 9 bases for J; bases not matched to a gene: 3. As handled by the study authors: Quantification of nucleated cells was approximated via reference gene primer amplification. Here immunoSEQ multiplex PCR was the method, and the copy in TCRdb shows in-frame clones only, minus some. The V and J calls and clone size are taken from that table; D and trimming were inferred from the DNA. The sample lists approximately 170,000 clones, roughly four fifths seen once, with around 10% in the top ten.

The V and J genes are TRBV7-9 and TRBJ1-2; 9 bases map to TRBD1. This TCR came from a man aged 55 to 70 with active or convalescent COVID-19. Sequenced sample: peripheral blood. In nucleotides, the CDR3 is TGTGCCAGCAGCTTAGTGACAGGGGGTAGCTACACCTTC. Its translation is CASSLVTGGSYTF.